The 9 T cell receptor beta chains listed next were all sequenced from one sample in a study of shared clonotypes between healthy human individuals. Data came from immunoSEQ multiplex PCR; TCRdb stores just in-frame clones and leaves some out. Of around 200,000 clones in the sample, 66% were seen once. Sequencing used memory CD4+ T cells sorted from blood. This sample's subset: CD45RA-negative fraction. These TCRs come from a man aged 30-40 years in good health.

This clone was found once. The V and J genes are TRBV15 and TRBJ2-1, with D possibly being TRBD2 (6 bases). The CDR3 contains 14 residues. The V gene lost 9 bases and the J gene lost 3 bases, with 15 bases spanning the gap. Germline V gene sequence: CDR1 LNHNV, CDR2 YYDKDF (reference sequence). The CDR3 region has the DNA TGTGCCACTGGGGCGGGACTCCTCTACAATGAGCAGTTCTTC. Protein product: CATGAGLLYNEQFF.

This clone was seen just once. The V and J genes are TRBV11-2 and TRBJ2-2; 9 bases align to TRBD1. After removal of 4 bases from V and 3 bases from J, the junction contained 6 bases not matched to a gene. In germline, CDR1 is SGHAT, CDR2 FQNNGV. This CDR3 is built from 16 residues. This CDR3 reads CASSSRQGGYTGELFF. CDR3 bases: TGTGCCAGCAGCTCGCGACAGGGGGGCTACACCGGGGAGCTGTTTTTT.

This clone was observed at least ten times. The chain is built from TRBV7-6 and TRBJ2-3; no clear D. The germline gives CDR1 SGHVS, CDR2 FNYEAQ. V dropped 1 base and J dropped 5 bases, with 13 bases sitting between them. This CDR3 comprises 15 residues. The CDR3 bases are TGTGCCAGCAGCTTAGGACCCTTACCTCGAGATACGCAGTATTTT. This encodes CASSLGPLPRDTQYF.

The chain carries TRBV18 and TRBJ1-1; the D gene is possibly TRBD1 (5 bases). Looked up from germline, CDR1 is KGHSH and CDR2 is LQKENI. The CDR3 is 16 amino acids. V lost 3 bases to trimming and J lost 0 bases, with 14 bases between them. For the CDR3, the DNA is TGTGCCAGCTCACCGCCAGGGAGGGGTATGAACACTGAAGCTTTCTTT. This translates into CASSPPGRGMNTEAFF.

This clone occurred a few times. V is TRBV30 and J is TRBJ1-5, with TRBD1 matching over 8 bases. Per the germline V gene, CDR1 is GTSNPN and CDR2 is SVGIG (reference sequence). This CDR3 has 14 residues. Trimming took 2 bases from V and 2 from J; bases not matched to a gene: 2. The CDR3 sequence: CAWSSDRGNQPQHF. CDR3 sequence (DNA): TGTGCCTGGAGTTCGGACAGGGGCAATCAGCCCCAGCATTTT.

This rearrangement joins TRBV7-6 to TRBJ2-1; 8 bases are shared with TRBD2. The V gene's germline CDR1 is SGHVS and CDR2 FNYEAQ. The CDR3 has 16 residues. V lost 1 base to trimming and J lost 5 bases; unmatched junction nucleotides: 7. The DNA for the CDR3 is TGTGCCAGCAGCTTAGTCTTGGCTAGCGGGCACAATGAGCAGTTCTTC. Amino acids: CASSLVLASGHNEQFF.

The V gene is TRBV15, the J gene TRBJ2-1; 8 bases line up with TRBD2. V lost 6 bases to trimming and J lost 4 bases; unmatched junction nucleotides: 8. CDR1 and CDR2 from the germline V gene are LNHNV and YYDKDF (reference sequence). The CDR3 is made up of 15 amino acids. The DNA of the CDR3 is TGTGCCACCAGTCGAAGCGGGAGCCAGTACAATGAGCAGTTCTTC. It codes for CATSRSGSQYNEQFF.

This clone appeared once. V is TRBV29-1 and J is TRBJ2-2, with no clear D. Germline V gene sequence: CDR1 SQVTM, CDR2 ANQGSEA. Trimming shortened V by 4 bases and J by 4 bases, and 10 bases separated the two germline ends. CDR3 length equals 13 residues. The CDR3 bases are TGCAGCGTTGTCGGGTTGAGCACCGGGGAGCTGTTTTTT. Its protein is CSVVGLSTGELFF.

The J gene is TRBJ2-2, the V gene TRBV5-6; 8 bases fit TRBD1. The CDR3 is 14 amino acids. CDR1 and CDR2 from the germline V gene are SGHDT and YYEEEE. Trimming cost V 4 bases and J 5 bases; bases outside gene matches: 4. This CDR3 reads CASSRTGRTGELFF. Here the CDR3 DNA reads TGTGCCAGCAGCCGGACAGGGCGGACCGGGGAGCTGTTTTTT.